This entry is about one T cell receptor (beta chain). 5'RACE template switching with UMIs generated TCR beta cDNA. TCRdb re-called the 5' RACE reads; one entry per CDR3 protein, DNA not given. The table counts fewer than 300,000 distinct CDR3 sequences; 4% to 5% lies in the top ten. The sample is drawn from a study of T cells expressing NK-cell markers. The CDR3 is 12 amino acids. Germline loops: CDR1 SGHVS, CDR2 FQNEAQ. The V and J genes are TRBV7-8 and TRBJ2-7; TCRdb names TRBD2, which stays unverified in the absence of DNA. The receptor was isolated from a woman aged 18-69 years in good health. The sample taken for sequencing was blood T cells: a sorted CD56 or NKG2C T cell subset, CD4+ or CD8+ T cells, or bulk PBMC T cells (not recorded which). CDR3 in amino acids: CASSTTSGRSYF.